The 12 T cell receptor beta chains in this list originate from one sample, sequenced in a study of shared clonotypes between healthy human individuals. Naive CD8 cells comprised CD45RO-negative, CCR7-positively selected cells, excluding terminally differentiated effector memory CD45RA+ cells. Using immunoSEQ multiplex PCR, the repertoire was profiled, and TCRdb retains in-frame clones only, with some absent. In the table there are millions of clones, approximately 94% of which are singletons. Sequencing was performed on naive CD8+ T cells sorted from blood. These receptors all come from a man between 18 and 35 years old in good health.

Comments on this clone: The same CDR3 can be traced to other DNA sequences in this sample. The CDR3 is CASSESRNYEQYF. Written as DNA, the CDR3 is TGCGCCAGCAGTGAGTCGAGGAACTACGAGCAGTACTTC. V gene TRBV10-2 combines with J gene TRBJ2-7; no clear D. The CDR3 length is 13 residues. Germline V gives CDR1 WSHSY, CDR2 SAAADI. With 0 bases removed from V and 3 bases from J, the gap between germline ends came to 6 bases.

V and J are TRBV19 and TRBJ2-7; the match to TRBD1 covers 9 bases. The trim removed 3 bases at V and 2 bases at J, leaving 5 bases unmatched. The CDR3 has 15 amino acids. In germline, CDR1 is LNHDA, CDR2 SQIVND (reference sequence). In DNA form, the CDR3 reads TGTGCCAGTAGTATGGGACAGGGCATCGCCTACGAGCAGTACTTC. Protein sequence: CASSMGQGIAYEQYF.

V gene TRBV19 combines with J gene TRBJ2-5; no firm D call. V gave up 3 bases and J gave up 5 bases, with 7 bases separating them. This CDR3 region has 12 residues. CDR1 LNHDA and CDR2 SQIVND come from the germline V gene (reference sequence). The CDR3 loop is CASSIPFETQYF. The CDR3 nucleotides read TGTGCCAGTAGTATTCCGTTTGAGACCCAGTACTTC.

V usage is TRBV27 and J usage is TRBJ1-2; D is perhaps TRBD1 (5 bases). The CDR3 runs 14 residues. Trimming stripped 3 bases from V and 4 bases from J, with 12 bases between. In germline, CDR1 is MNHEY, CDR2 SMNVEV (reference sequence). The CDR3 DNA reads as TGTGCCAGCAGTTTGCATCAGGGTTTCTATGGCTACACCTTC. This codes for CASSLHQGFYGYTF.

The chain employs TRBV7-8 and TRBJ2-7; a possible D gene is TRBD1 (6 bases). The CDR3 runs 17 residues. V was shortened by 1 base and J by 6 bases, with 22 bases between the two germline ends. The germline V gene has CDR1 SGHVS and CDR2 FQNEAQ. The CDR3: CASSLGWLGAGEFEQYF. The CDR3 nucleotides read TGTGCCAGCAGCTTAGGTTGGTTGGGGGCCGGGGAGTTCGAGCAGTACTTC.

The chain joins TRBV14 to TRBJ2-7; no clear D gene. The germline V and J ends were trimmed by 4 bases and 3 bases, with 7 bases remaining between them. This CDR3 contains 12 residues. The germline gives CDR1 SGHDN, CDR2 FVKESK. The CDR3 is CASSPDNYEQYF. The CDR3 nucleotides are TGTGCCAGCAGCCCAGACAACTACGAGCAGTACTTC. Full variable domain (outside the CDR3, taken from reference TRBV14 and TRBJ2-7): EAGVTQFPSHSVIEKGQTVTLRCDPISGHDNLYWYRRVMGKEIKFLLHFVKESKQDESGMPNNRFLAERTGGTYSTLKVQPAELEDSGVYFCASSPDNYEQYFGPGTRLTVT.

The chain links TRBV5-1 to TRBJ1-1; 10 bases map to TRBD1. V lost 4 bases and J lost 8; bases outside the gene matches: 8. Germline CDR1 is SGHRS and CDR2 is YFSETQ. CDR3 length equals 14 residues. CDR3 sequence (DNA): TGCGCCAGCAGCGACAGGGGGCGGGCAGTAGAAGCTTTCTTT. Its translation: CASSDRGRAVEAFF.

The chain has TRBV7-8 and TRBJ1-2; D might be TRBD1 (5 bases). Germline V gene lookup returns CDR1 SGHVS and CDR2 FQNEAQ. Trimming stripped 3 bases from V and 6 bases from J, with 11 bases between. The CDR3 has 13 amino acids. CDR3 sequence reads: CASSFLGGHGYTF. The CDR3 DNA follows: TGTGCCAGCAGCTTTCTCGGGGGACATGGCTACACCTTC.

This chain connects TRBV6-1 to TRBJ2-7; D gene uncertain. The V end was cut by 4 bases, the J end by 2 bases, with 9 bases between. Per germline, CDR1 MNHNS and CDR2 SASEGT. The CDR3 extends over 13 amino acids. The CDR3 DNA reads TGTGCCAGCAGTGTGGCCAGAACCTACGAGCAGTACTTC. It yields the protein CASSVARTYEQYF.

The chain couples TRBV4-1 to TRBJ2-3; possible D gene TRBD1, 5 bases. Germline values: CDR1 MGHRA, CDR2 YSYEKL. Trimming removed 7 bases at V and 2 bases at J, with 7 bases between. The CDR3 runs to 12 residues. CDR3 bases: TGCGCCAGCATAGGGGACACAGATACGCAGTATTTT. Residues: CASIGDTDTQYF.

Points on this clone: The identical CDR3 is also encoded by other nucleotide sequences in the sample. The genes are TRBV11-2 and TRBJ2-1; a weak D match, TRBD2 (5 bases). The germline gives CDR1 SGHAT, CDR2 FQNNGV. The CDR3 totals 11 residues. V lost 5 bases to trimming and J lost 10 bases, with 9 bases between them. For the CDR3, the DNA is TGTGCCAGCAGCCCCGGGGTAGAGCAGTTCTTC. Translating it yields CASSPGVEQFF. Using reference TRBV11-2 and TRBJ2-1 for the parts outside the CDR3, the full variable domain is EAGVAQSPRYKIIEKRQSVAFWCNPISGHATLYWYQQILGQGPKLLIQFQNNGVVDDSQLPKDRFSAERLKGVDSTLKIQPAKLEDSAVYLCASSPGVEQFFGPGTRLTVL.

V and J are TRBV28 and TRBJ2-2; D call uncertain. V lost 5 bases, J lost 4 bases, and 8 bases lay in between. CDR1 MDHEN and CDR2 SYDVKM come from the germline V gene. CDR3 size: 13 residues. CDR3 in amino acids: CASSTSPTGELFF. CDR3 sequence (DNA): TGTGCCAGCAGTACATCGCCCACCGGGGAGCTGTTTTTT.